The clone carrying this TCR beta chain was detected only a few times. These data come from a study of cytomegalovirus exposure and HLA in healthy donors. The PCR was carried out with 60 Vbeta primers and 13 Jbeta primers. Profiling relied on immunoSEQ multiplex PCR, and the TCRdb table lists in-frame clones only, not all of them. The sample lists 95,000 to 110,000 clones, around 10% occurring once. This CDR3 region has 13 residues. V was pared by 0 bases and J by 4 bases, with 7 bases between. From germline, CDR1 is KGHSH and CDR2 LQKENI. This receptor was obtained from a man aged 40-49 years in good health and CMV-seropositive. Sequencing input: PBMCs. The gene calls are TRBV18 and TRBJ2-7; D gene ambiguous. The CDR3 loop reads CASSPPTSYEQYF. CDR3 DNA sequence: TGTGCCAGCTCACCACCCACGAGTTACGAGCAGTACTTC.